One and the same sample provided the 5 T cell receptor beta chains below, sequenced in a study of blood T cells in healthy people across ages. The use of a sample-barcoded 5' primer and a J-beta primer mix characterized a second PCR of about 7 to 12 cycles. TCRdb redid the calling of the 5' RACE reads with MiXCR, one entry per CDR3 protein. The sample carries approximately 1.5 million distinct CDR3 sequences, roughly 32% recorded once. Specimen: blood. These receptors all stem from a woman under 40 in good health.

A word on this clonotype: A much bigger clone sits one base away, suggesting this may be a read error. This chain links TRBV5-5 with TRBJ1-1, with D tentatively TRBD1 (6 bases). The CDR3 totals 14 residues. Germline V gene data show CDR1 as SGHKS and CDR2 as YYEKEE (reference sequence). Trimming removed 3 bases at V and 1 base at J, with 10 bases between. Here the CDR3 DNA reads TGTGCCAGCAGCTGGGGGGCAGCGAACACTGAAGCTTTCTTT. Translating gives CASSWGAANTEAFF.

The chain employs TRBV9 and TRBJ2-1; tentatively, D is TRBD1 or TRBD2 (5 bases each). Germline V gene lookup returns CDR1 SGDLS and CDR2 YYNGEE. Trimming shortened V by 1 base and J by 3 bases, and 11 bases separated the two germline ends. The CDR3 totals 15 residues. This CDR3 is CASSVRWDLYNEQFF. As DNA, the CDR3 is TGTGCCAGCAGCGTACGGTGGGACCTCTACAATGAGCAGTTCTTC. The full variable domain, completed using reference TRBV9 and TRBJ2-1, is DSGVTQTPKHLITATGQRVTLRCSPRSGDLSVYWYQQSLDQGLQFLIQYYNGEERAKGNILERFSAQQFPDLHSELNLSSLELGDSALYFCASSVRWDLYNEQFFGPGTRLTVL.

This rearrangement joins TRBV20-1 to TRBJ2-1, with a possible D match to TRBD1 (6 bases). Trimming removed 6 bases from V and 4 bases from J, with 10 bases in between. This CDR3 is built from 12 residues. Germline loops: CDR1 DFQATT, CDR2 SNEGSKA (reference sequence). For the CDR3, the DNA is TGCAGTGCGATGGGGGCGTACAATGAGCAGTTCTTC. Its translation: CSAMGAYNEQFF.

V gene TRBV14 combines with J gene TRBJ1-2, with D uncertain. Trimming left V 2 bases short and J 8 bases short, with 12 bases between. Germline loops: CDR1 SGHDN, CDR2 FVKESK. The CDR3 sequence is 13 residues long. The CDR3 DNA is TGTGCCAGCAGCCAAAACTCCCGAGGGGGCTACACCTTC. Amino acid sequence: CASSQNSRGGYTF.

The chain combines TRBV4-1 with TRBJ1-1; D is ambiguous. CDR1 is MGHRA and CDR2 is YSYEKL in the germline V gene. The V end lost 3 bases, the J end lost 3 bases, and 11 bases lay between the germline ends. The CDR3 totals 14 residues. The CDR3 sequence is CASSHAAVDTEAFF. The CDR3 DNA reads TGCGCCAGCAGCCACGCAGCAGTGGACACTGAAGCTTTCTTT.